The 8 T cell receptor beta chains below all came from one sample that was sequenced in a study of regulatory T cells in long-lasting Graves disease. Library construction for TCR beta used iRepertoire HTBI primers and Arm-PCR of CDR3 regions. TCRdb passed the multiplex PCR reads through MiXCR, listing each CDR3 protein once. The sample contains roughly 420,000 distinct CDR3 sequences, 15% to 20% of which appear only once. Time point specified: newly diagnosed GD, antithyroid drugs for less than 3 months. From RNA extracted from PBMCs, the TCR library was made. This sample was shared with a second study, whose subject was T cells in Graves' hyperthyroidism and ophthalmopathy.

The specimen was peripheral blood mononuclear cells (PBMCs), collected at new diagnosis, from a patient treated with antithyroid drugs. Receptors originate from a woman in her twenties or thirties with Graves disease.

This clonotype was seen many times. CDR3 bases: TGCAGTGCCGTTAGGAGATCCAATGAGCAGTTCTTC. Protein: CSAVRRSNEQFF. The chain combines TRBV20-1 with TRBJ2-1; no clear D. CDR1 DFQATT and CDR2 SNEGSKA come from the germline V gene (reference sequence). The CDR3 is 12 residues long. Trimming removed 6 bases from V and 6 bases from J, with 12 bases in between.

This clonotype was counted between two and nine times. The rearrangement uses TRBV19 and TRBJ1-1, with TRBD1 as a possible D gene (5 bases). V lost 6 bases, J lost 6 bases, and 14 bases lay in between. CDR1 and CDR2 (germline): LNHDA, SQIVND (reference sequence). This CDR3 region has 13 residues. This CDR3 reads CASRTDREAEAFF. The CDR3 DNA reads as TGTGCCAGTAGGACCGACAGAGAGGCTGAAGCTTTCTTT.

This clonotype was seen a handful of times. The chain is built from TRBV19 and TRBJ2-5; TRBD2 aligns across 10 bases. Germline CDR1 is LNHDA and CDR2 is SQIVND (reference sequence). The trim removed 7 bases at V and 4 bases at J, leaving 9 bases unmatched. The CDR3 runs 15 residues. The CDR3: CASKTSGTHRETQYF. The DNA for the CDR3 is TGTGCCAGTAAAACTAGCGGGACCCACCGAGAGACCCAGTACTTC.

The CDR3 reads CASSYEDRGLYGYTF. As DNA, the CDR3 is TGTGCCAGCAGTTATGAGGACAGGGGGCTTTATGGCTACACCTTC. This chain connects TRBV5-4 to TRBJ1-2, with TRBD1 matching 11 bases. This CDR3 is built from 15 residues. With V trimmed by 5 bases and J by 5 bases, 8 bases remained unmatched. Per the germline V gene, CDR1 is SGHNT and CDR2 is YYREEE (reference sequence).

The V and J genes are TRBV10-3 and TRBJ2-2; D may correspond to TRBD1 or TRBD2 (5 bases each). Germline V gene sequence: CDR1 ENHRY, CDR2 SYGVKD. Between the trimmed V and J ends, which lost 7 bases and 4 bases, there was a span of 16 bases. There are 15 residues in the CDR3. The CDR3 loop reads CAIKQDSQGTGELFF. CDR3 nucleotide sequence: TGTGCCATCAAGCAGGACTCTCAGGGCACCGGGGAGCTGTTTTTT.

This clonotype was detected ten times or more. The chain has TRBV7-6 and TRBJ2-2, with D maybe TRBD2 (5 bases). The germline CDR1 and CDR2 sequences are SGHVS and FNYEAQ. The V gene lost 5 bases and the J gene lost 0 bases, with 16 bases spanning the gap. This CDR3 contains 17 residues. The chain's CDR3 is CASSPFPPGTNTGELFF. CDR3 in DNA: TGTGCCAGCAGCCCCTTCCCGCCGGGGACGAACACCGGGGAGCTGTTTTTT.

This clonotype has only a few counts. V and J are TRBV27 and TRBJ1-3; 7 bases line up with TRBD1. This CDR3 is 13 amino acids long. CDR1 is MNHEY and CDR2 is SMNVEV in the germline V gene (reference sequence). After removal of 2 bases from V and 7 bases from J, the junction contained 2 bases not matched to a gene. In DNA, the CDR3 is TGTGCCAGCAGTTTACCAGGGGGGAACACCATATATTTT. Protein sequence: CASSLPGGNTIYF.

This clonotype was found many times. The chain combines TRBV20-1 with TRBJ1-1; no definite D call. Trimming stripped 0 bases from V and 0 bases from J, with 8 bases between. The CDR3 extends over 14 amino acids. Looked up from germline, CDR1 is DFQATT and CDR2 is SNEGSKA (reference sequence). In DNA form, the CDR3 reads TGCAGTGCTAGAGAACCCGGGCTGAACACTGAAGCTTTCTTT. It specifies CSAREPGLNTEAFF.